The source of this TCR beta chain is a study of cytomegalovirus exposure and HLA in healthy donors. Healthy people donating bone marrow made up the donors. The CDR3 sequence is 13 residues long. Germline V gene sequence: CDR1 MDHEN, CDR2 SYDVKM. The V and J ends lost 3 bases and 2 bases respectively, with 8 bases between them. As to this clone: Its antigen is not known.

Whole-study results and caveats: Segments of the TCR beta V type were, in most cases, productive about 90% or about 30% of the time in an earlier analysis. There were several of the most significant clusters that appeared linked to common viral pathogens in a later analysis.

A multiplex PCR was run with 60 Vbeta primers and 13 Jbeta primers. The protocol was immunoSEQ multiplex PCR, while the TCRdb copy is restricted to in-frame clones and leaves out a portion. The sample carries around 120,000 clones, roughly 85% recorded once. This TCR was recovered from a woman in her thirties or forties in good health and CMV-seronegative. Sequencing was done on a sample of PBMCs. The chain couples TRBV28 to TRBJ2-7, with D possibly being TRBD2 (5 bases). In DNA form, the CDR3 reads TGTGCCAGCAGTTTGGGAGAGACCTACGAGCAGTACTTC. This sequence encodes CASSLGETYEQYF.